The 17 T cell receptor beta chains below come from one sample, sequenced in a study of beta chain features in type 1 diabetes. Since all of the isolated RNA was reverse transcribed, expressed TCRB transcripts were what got sequenced. The protocol was immunoSEQ multiplex PCR, while the TCRdb copy is restricted to in-frame clones and leaves out a portion. The sample consists of over 150,000 clones, about 8.1% of them appearing once. Source material: central memory CD4+ T cells from blood. The origin of the receptors is a man aged 18-30 years in good health.

In this sample, this clone turned up a few times. The chain links TRBV15 to TRBJ2-5; possible D gene TRBD2, 5 bases. The V and J ends lost 0 bases and 3 bases respectively, with 8 bases between them. Germline values: CDR1 LNHNV, CDR2 YYDKDF (reference sequence). CDR3 size: 14 residues. CDR3 DNA: TGTGCCACCAGCAGAGATATGGGAGAAGAGACCCAGTACTTC. Translation: CATSRDMGEETQYF.

This clone was detected only a few times. This chain joins TRBV18 and TRBJ2-1; 9 nucleotides align to TRBD2. The CDR3 loop spans 16 amino acids. V was clipped by 3 bases and J by 9 bases; unmatched bases: 12. The V gene's germline CDR1 is KGHSH and CDR2 LQKENI. The CDR3 DNA sequence: TGTGCCAGCTCACCGCTCAATAGCGGGGGCCAGGGTGAGCAGTTCTTC. It encodes CASSPLNSGGQGEQFF. Full variable domain (missing parts from reference TRBV18 and TRBJ2-1): NAGVMQNPRHLVRRRGQEARLRCSPMKGHSHVYWYRQLPEEGLKFMVYLQKENIIDESGMPKERFSAEFPKEGPSILRIQQVVRGDSAAYFCASSPLNSGGQGEQFFGPGTRLTVL.

This clone was counted only a few times. V and J are TRBV28 and TRBJ2-7, with D possibly being TRBD1 (7 bases). Trimming pared 7 bases from V and 0 bases from J, leaving 16 bases between. CDR1 and CDR2 (germline): MDHEN, SYDVKM. This CDR3 contains 15 residues. CDR3 residues: CASTLRRDSSYEQYF. The DNA of the CDR3 is TGTGCCAGCACCTTGAGGAGGGACAGCTCCTACGAGCAGTACTTC.

The chain couples TRBV7-2 to TRBJ2-7, with TRBD1 identical over 11 bases. This CDR3 comprises 14 residues. Trimming took 5 bases from V and 5 from J; bases not matched to a gene: 5. CDR1 and CDR2 from the germline V gene are SGHTA and FQGNSA. The chain's CDR3 is CASSQRTGGNEQYF. The CDR3 DNA reads as TGTGCCAGCAGCCAAAGGACAGGGGGCAACGAGCAGTACTTC.

This clone was seen only a few times. The chain is built from TRBV10-3 and TRBJ2-6; 8 bases match TRBD1. Germline-derived CDR1 and CDR2 are ENHRY and SYGVKD. Trimming cost V 0 bases and J 2 bases; bases outside gene matches: 6. The CDR3 is 18 residues long. CDR3 sequence (DNA): TGTGCCATCAGTGAGTCCTGGACAGGGAGTACTGGGGCCAACGTCCTGACTTTC. Translated: CAISESWTGSTGANVLTF.

This chain joins TRBV6-5 and TRBJ2-7; D is undetermined. CDR1 and CDR2 from the germline V gene are MNHEY and SVGAGI. Trimming took 0 bases from V and 0 from J, leaving 9 bases between them. The CDR3 is 15 residues long. The CDR3: CASSYSKLSSYEQYF. The CDR3 DNA reads as TGTGCCAGCAGTTACTCGAAATTGAGCTCCTACGAGCAGTACTTC.

There are many counts of this clone. The J gene is TRBJ2-1, the V gene TRBV7-2; 10 positions agree with TRBD2. J was trimmed by 1 base and V by 1 base; bases with no gene match: 7. CDR3 length equals 18 residues. Germline-derived CDR1 and CDR2 are SGHTA and FQGNSA. The CDR3 loop reads CASSLDRTSGVSYNEQFF. The CDR3 DNA is TGTGCCAGCAGCTTAGATAGAACTAGCGGGGTTTCCTACAATGAGCAGTTCTTC.

The chain carries TRBV30 and TRBJ2-7, with 12 bases identical to TRBD2. CDR3 length: 13 amino acids. Germline V CDR1 and CDR2: GTSNPN, SVGIG (reference sequence). V shed 3 bases and J 8 bases; nucleotides not matched to a gene: 5. The DNA of the CDR3 is TGTGCCTGGAGGCTAGCGGGAGGGCCTAAGCAGTACTTC. Translated, it gives CAWRLAGGPKQYF.

This clone was seen a handful of times. J is TRBJ1-2 and V is TRBV6-5; unclear D gene. From germline, CDR1 is MNHEY and CDR2 SVGAGI. CDR3 length equals 14 residues. Trimming pared 5 bases from V and 2 bases from J, leaving 12 bases between. CDR3 amino acids: CASSTLPGNYGYTF. The DNA of the CDR3 is TGTGCCAGCAGTACCCTCCCGGGAAACTATGGCTACACCTTC.

The rearrangement joins TRBV15 to TRBJ2-7, with 11 bases matching TRBD2. The CDR3 has 14 residues. CDR1 and CDR2 (germline): LNHNV, YYDKDF (reference sequence). J was trimmed by 6 bases and V by 4 bases; bases with no gene match: 5. In DNA form, the CDR3 reads TGTGCCACCAGCACTCGGACTAGCGGGCGCGAGCAGTACTTC. Its translation: CATSTRTSGREQYF.

This clone has just a few counts. This chain connects TRBV4-2 to TRBJ1-2; maybe TRBD1 (5 bases). Deletions cut 0 bases from V and 4 bases from J, with 21 bases between. This CDR3 comprises 18 residues. Germline values: CDR1 LGHNA, CDR2 YNFKEQ. The CDR3 spells CASSQESGRLGGTYGYTF. CDR3 bases: TGTGCCAGCAGCCAAGAAAGTGGCCGCCTGGGGGGTACCTATGGCTACACCTTC.

This chain uses TRBV6-1 with TRBJ2-7; maybe TRBD2 (6 bases). Per germline, CDR1 MNHNS and CDR2 SASEGT. The CDR3 extends over 15 amino acids. Trimming pared 2 bases from V and 6 bases from J, leaving 17 bases between. Here the CDR3 reads CASSEIGTQRGEQYF. As DNA, the CDR3 is TGTGCCAGCAGTGAAATCGGGACTCAAAGAGGCGAGCAGTACTTC.

Only a few counts were recorded for this clone. This chain connects TRBV7-9 to TRBJ2-2, with 7 bases fitting TRBD1. CDR3 length equals 15 residues. J lost 6 bases, V lost 5 bases, and 9 bases had no gene match. From germline, CDR1 is SEHNR and CDR2 FQNEAQ (reference sequence). CDR3 in DNA: TGTGCCAGCAGCCCTAGAGACAGGGTGGCCGGGGAGCTGTTTTTT. Translated, it gives CASSPRDRVAGELFF.

There are a few counts of this clone. This rearrangement joins TRBV7-9 to TRBJ2-7; 8 bases match TRBD1. The V gene end was trimmed by 5 bases and the J gene end by 5 bases; junction bases not matched to a gene: 8. Germline CDR1 and CDR2: SEHNR and FQNEAQ (reference sequence). The CDR3 runs 14 residues. The CDR3 nucleotides read TGTGCCAGCAGCCCAGGACAGGGTTACCACGAGCAGTACTTC. Protein: CASSPGQGYHEQYF.

The chain uses TRBV7-2 and TRBJ1-5; D gene uncertain. In germline, CDR1 is SGHTA, CDR2 FQGNSA. The CDR3 length is 14 residues. Between the trimmed V and J ends, which lost 2 bases and 4 bases, there was a span of 9 bases. The CDR3 DNA sequence: TGTGCCAGCAGCTTAATGACGGAGAATCAGCCCCAGCATTTT. Its protein is CASSLMTENQPQHF.

This clone was counted many times. The chain carries TRBV29-1 and TRBJ2-1, with 9 bases identical to TRBD2. The V and J ends lost 4 bases and 6 bases, in that order; junction bases with no gene match: 4. CDR3 length: 13 amino acids. Germline V lookup: CDR1 SQVTM, CDR2 ANQGSEA. The CDR3 loop reads CSVGREGLNEQFF. As DNA, the CDR3 is TGCAGCGTTGGGCGGGAGGGCCTCAATGAGCAGTTCTTC.

This clone showed up just a few times. The V gene is TRBV4-3, the J gene TRBJ2-3, with 9 bases identical to TRBD2. Trimming removed 0 bases from V and 3 bases from J; junction bases left unmatched: 13. Germline CDR1 is LGHNA and CDR2 is YSLEER. The CDR3 covers 19 residues. CDR3 sequence reads: CASSQDEAGGAFITDTQYF. Here the CDR3 DNA reads TGCGCCAGCAGCCAAGATGAGGCGGGAGGGGCTTTCATAACAGATACGCAGTATTTT.